This paragraph reports one T cell receptor (beta chain). This receptor's antigen is unknown. Per-base qualities were not stored, and no clone one base away is much larger. All of the isolated RNA was reverse transcribed with the High Capacity cDNA Reverse Transcription Kit, so expressed TCRB transcripts were sequenced. Deep immunoSEQ sequencing was applied to naive, central memory and regulatory T cell samples, giving an average of about 3.7 million total reads per sample. After sorted cells were lysed in RLT buffer, RNA was extracted with DNase-treated RNeasy Micro or Mini kits, with the choice depending on cell number. To prevent cross-contamination, every cell subset was processed on its own, while patient and healthy donor samples were processed together. The immunoSEQ multiplex PCR was used to amplify TCRB sequences from cDNA, yielding 87-bp fragments that span the CDR3 region. Sequencing of the amplicons was performed on the Illumina HiSeq platform. The original methods were these. Synthetic template baselines were used to correct PCR bias computationally, reads within Hamming distance 2 were collapsed, and singletons that could not be merged were discarded. Reads were aligned against IMGT to assign V, D and J genes, CDR3 length and insertions or deletions at six rearrangement sites. Clonotype counts were normalized to sorted cell number within each subset before computing true diversity and Gini coefficients with the tcR R package. Repertoire sharing was quantified using the overlap coefficient calculated on TCRB nucleotide sequences. Out-of-frame TCRB sequences from naive cells were analyzed to stand in for the pre-selection repertoire. Entries here come from immuneACCESS through TCRdb and include only in-frame sequences with V and J called. Some clones fail to appear in such tables; in the studies checked, an unresolved V gene covers under half of the shortfall, and the cause of the remainder is unknown. The V and J calls and clone size were taken over from that table, and D and trimming were inferred from the DNA. Here the sample has 550,000 to 850,000 clones; roughly an eighth occur a single time. Together, the top ten hold less than 0.025% of the sample.

Each donor gave one peripheral blood draw, approximately 120 mL on average, collected into heparinised tubes. A BD FACSAria II was used to sort naive, central memory, regulatory and stem cell-like memory CD4+ T cells with a panel that included CD45RO, CCR7, CD25, CD127, CD95 and CD27. Purity was above 95% for every sorted population. PBMCs were isolated immediately by Lymphoprep density gradient centrifugation and stained directly without culture. Samples were stained and sorted in pairs, with one healthy donor and one patient per experiment, so that batch effects were minimized. This sample stems from a study of beta chain features in type 1 diabetes (dated by TCRdb to 2016 to 2019). Context from the whole study: No differences in mean age, gender distribution, total cell number or subset yield were found between patients and healthy donors. A total of roughly 98,000,000 sorted cells were examined across all samples, and a strong correlation was observed between cell number per subset and RNA yield. In the study, TCRB repertoires of sorted circulating CD4+ T cell subsets from recently diagnosed type 1 diabetes patients were compared with those of matched healthy donors. Whereas all 30 or so donors provided naive and central memory subsets, regulatory and stem cell-like memory subsets were isolated from just 8 patients and about eight healthy donors.

Study-level results and caveats: Because small numbers of individuals were included in the HLA sub-analyses, any influence of HLA type on TCRB rearrangement was left unresolved. The naive, central memory and regulatory TCRB repertoires appeared to resemble one another more closely among patients than among healthy donors. At VDJ recombination sites, type 1 diabetes patients had fewer insertions and more deleted nucleotides, which implies abnormalities in thymic rearrangement. Sequencing cDNA rather than genomic DNA could over-represent highly expressing activated cells, although activation and CD3 levels did not differ between groups. Shorter templates might have been favored by PCR, but patient and control samples were amplified and corrected together, so both groups would have been affected equally by any skew. A moderate but significant shortening of TCRB CDR3 length was observed in type 1 diabetes patients in all four CD4+ subsets.

CDR1 is given as MGHRA and CDR2 as YSYEKL, both from the germline V gene. Inclusive of the bounding cysteine and phenylalanine, the CDR3 is 16 residues long. Only the CDR3 region is kept as DNA, spanning 48 bases read in frame from base 1. V is clipped by 3 bases and J by 3 bases, and the sequence between their germline boundaries is 15 bases long. The sequence was obtained from a man between 18 and 35 years old with type 1 diabetes. The V and J segments used are TRBV4-1 and TRBJ1-5; a weak D assignment points to TRBD1 (6 bases agree). Sequencing was carried out using naive CD4+ T cells from blood. The cell subset or site label on this specimen signifies: true naive CD4+ T cells. The DNA sequence is given as TGCGCCAGCAGCCAGACTACAGGGAAAGCCAATCAGCCCCAGCATTTT. Its translation is CASSQTTGKANQPQHF.